Below are 21 T cell receptor beta chains sequenced from a single sample in a study of CXCR3-negative and CXCR3-positive naive CD8 T cells. Study-wide findings and caveats: CXCR3-negative naive cells had less hydrophobic TRB CDR3s than did CXCR3-positive naive cells.

No antigens are known for them. The authors made the TRB cDNA libraries by 5' RACE using UMI labels. TCRdb re-called the 5' RACE reads and gives one entry per CDR3 protein, without DNA. This listing includes tens of thousands of distinct CDR3 sequences. The sample comprised naive CXCR3+ CD8+ T cells from blood. As for subset: CD45RO-CCR7+CD27+CD95- naive CD8+ T cells expressing CXCR3 (TNR3+). Receptors were obtained from a human donor in good health. Some clones in this sample may be carry-over from other donors' samples.

The rearrangement joins TRBV7-9 to TRBJ2-1. CDR3 size: 14 residues. CDR1 and CDR2 (germline): SEHNR, FQNEAQ (reference sequence). The chain's CDR3 is CASSPSVAGGEQFF.

This chain links TRBV10-2 with TRBJ2-5; TCRdb's D call, TRBD2, is unchecked because there is no DNA. Germline V CDR1 and CDR2: WSHSY, SAAADI. The CDR3 spans 14 residues. Here the CDR3 reads CASSGAGGKETQYF.

V usage is TRBV29-1 and J usage is TRBJ2-2. This CDR3 has 13 residues. CDR1 and CDR2 from the germline V gene are SQVTM and ANQGSEA. The CDR3 here is CSVVKAVTGELFF.

This CDR3 is CASSSSTNEKLFF. The chain is built from TRBV28 and TRBJ1-4. The germline V gene encodes CDR1 MDHEN and CDR2 SYDVKM. The length of the CDR3 is 13 residues. Drawing the rest from reference TRBV28 and TRBJ1-4, the complete variable domain is DVKVTQSSRYLVKRTGEKVFLECVQDMDHENMFWYRQDPGLGLRLIYFSYDVKMKEKGDIPEGYSVSREKKERFSLILESASTNQTSMYLCASSSSTNEKLFFGSGTQLSVL.

The V gene is TRBV28, the J gene TRBJ2-3; TCRdb lists TRBD2, though no DNA is available to test this call. Germline V gene lookup returns CDR1 MDHEN and CDR2 SYDVKM. This CDR3 has 15 residues. The CDR3 protein is CASSPTSGGTDTQYF. Full variable domain (outside the CDR3, taken from reference TRBV28 and TRBJ2-3): DVKVTQSSRYLVKRTGEKVFLECVQDMDHENMFWYRQDPGLGLRLIYFSYDVKMKEKGDIPEGYSVSREKKERFSLILESASTNQTSMYLCASSPTSGGTDTQYFGPGTRLTVL.

The chain couples TRBV15 to TRBJ2-6; TCRdb calls TRBD2, which cannot be checked without DNA. Germline V lookup: CDR1 LNHNV, CDR2 YYDKDF (reference sequence). This CDR3 is 16 amino acids long. CDR3 region: CATSRLAGAGANVLTF. The whole variable domain, filled in from reference TRBV15 and TRBJ2-6, reads DAMVIQNPRYQVTQFGKPVTLSCSQTLNHNVMYWYQQKSSQAPKLLFHYYDKDFNNEADTPDNFQSRRPNTSFCFLDIRSPGLGDTAMYLCATSRLAGAGANVLTFGAGSRLTVL.

The rearrangement uses TRBV29-1 and TRBJ2-7; TCRdb designates TRBD1, a call that cannot be tested without DNA. The CDR3 contains 12 residues. Germline CDR1 and CDR2: SQVTM and ANQGSEA. This CDR3 reads CSAGDMGYEQYF.

V and J are TRBV7-7 and TRBJ2-7; the D gene TCRdb calls, TRBD2, cannot be checked with no DNA. In germline, CDR1 is SSHAT, CDR2 FNYEAQ (reference sequence). This CDR3 contains 14 residues. CDR3 loop: CASSPSTGSYEQYF.

The chain links TRBV28 to TRBJ2-7; the TCRdb call, TRBD1, lacks DNA for checking. From germline, CDR1 is MDHEN and CDR2 SYDVKM. The CDR3 length is 14 residues. The CDR3 sequence: CASSWDAGSYEQYF.

This chain links TRBV7-8 with TRBJ2-3; TCRdb outputs TRBD2, but without DNA this stays unchecked. CDR1 SGHVS and CDR2 FQNEAQ come from the germline V gene. The CDR3 has 17 amino acids. The CDR3 is CASSSTSGGAGTDTQYF.

The chain uses TRBV7-2 and TRBJ2-2; no DNA is available, so the TRBD1 call from TCRdb remains unchecked. The CDR3 runs 16 residues. Germline CDR1 SGHTA, CDR2 FQGNSA. CDR3 sequence: CASSLPDRGGTGELFF.

This chain joins TRBV29-1 and TRBJ2-7; TCRdb calls TRBD1, which cannot be checked without DNA. The CDR3 runs 13 residues. In germline, CDR1 is SQVTM, CDR2 ANQGSEA. The CDR3 spells CSVRTGLSYEQYF.

This chain links TRBV20-1 with TRBJ2-1. Per germline, CDR1 DFQATT and CDR2 SNEGSKA (reference sequence). The CDR3 sequence is 13 residues long. The CDR3 protein is CSARDLLYNEQFF.

The V and J genes are TRBV6-1 and TRBJ2-3; TCRdb proposes TRBD2, but this gene call is untestable without DNA. The CDR3 consists of 12 residues. CDR1 is MNHNS and CDR2 is SASEGT in the germline V gene. The CDR3 spells CAGSGGVDTQYF.

The genes are TRBV29-1 and TRBJ2-1; the TCRdb D gene call, TRBD2, has no DNA to confirm it. Germline V gives CDR1 SQVTM, CDR2 ANQGSEA. The length of the CDR3 is 14 residues. CDR3 loop: CSVDTSGGAHEQFF.

V usage is TRBV7-2 and J usage is TRBJ2-5. Germline V gene lookup returns CDR1 SGHTA and CDR2 FQGNSA. The CDR3 consists of 13 residues. CDR3 protein: CASRPTMGETQYF.

V is TRBV4-3 and J is TRBJ2-7. Germline V gene sequence: CDR1 LGHNA, CDR2 YSLEER. The CDR3 has 15 residues. The CDR3 here is CASSQDRGDSYEQYF.

The V gene is TRBV27, the J gene TRBJ2-7. Germline V lookup: CDR1 MNHEY, CDR2 SMNVEV (reference sequence). The length of the CDR3 is 14 residues. CDR3 amino acids: CASSHGGSSYEQYF.

V usage is TRBV4-2 and J usage is TRBJ2-2. Germline V gives CDR1 LGHNA, CDR2 YNFKEQ. The CDR3 length is 18 residues. CDR3 residues: CASSQEAWTEANTGELFF.

The chain joins TRBV5-1 to TRBJ2-7; without DNA, the TCRdb call of TRBD1 cannot be checked. CDR3 length: 15 residues. CDR1 and CDR2 from the germline V gene are SGHRS and YFSETQ. This CDR3 reads CASSRWGQGSYEQYF.

This chain uses TRBV7-2 with TRBJ2-1; lacking DNA, the TRBD1 call made by TCRdb goes unchecked. CDR1 SGHTA and CDR2 FQGNSA come from the germline V gene. CDR3 length equals 12 residues. This CDR3 reads CASTLWGNEQFF.